The source of this T cell receptor (beta chain) is a study of shared clonotypes between healthy human individuals. The overall study: A couple of female and a few male donors aged 18 to 49 were enrolled.

Assay used: immunoSEQ multiplex PCR; TCRdb lists only in-frame clones, some missing. The table has around 940,000 clones, over 75% seen once. V dropped 0 bases and J dropped 4 bases, with 9 bases sitting between them. This CDR3 has 14 residues. Germline CDR1 and CDR2: SEHNR and FQNEAQ (reference sequence). On this clone itself: With a much larger clone just one base away, this may be a read error. This specimen includes other DNA sequences encoding the same CDR3.

J is TRBJ1-2 and V is TRBV7-9; weak D call: TRBD1 (5 bases). Material for sequencing was memory CD4+ T cells sorted from blood. Subset described: CD45RA-negative fraction. The receptor's source is a man between 18 and 35 years old in good health. The CDR3 DNA reads TGTGCCAGCAGCTTAGCGGGACGGACCTATGGCTACACCTTC. Translating gives CASSLAGRTYGYTF.